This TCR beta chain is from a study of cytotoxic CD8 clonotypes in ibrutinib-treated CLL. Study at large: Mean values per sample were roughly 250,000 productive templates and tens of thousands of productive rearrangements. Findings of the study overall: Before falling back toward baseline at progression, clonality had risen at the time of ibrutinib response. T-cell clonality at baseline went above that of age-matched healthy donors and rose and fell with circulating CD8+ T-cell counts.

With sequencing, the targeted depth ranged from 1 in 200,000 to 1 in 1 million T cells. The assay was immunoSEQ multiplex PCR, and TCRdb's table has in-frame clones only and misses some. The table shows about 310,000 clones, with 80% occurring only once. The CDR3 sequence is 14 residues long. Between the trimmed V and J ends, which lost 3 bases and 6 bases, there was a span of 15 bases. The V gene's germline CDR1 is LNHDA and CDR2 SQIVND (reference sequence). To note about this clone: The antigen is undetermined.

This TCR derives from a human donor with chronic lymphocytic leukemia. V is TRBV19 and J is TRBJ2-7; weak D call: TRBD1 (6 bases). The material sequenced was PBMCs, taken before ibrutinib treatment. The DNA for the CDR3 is TGTGCCAGTAGTATCGGCAGGGGAGCAGGCGAGCAGTACTTC. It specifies CASSIGRGAGEQYF.